Below are 25 T cell receptor beta chains sequenced from a single sample in a study of identical twins. A single record per CDR3 protein comes from TCRdb applying MiXCR to the 5' RACE reads. The data show 650,000 to 750,000 distinct CDR3 sequences, 21% seen once. The same data also contributed to another study, on T cells expressing NK-cell markers.

The source material was PBMCs. Source of these receptors: a woman aged 18-29 years in good health.

The V gene is TRBV27, the J gene TRBJ1-1; 8 nucleotides agree with TRBD1. V dropped 6 bases and J dropped 4; count of bases not matched to a gene: 7. Per germline, CDR1 MNHEY and CDR2 SMNVEV (reference sequence). CDR3 length equals 14 residues. The CDR3, as DNA: TGTGCCAGCAGCGGACAGGGAGGTTTCACTGAAGCTTTCTTT. Its translation: CASSGQGGFTEAFF.

This sequence joins TRBV12-3 or TRBV12-4 and TRBJ2-1, with D hard to call. Trimming shortened V by 3 bases and J by 1 base, and 7 bases separated the two germline ends. The CDR3 length is 14 residues. The CDR3 spells CASSFGWSYNEQFF. The CDR3 nucleotides read TGTGCCAGCAGTTTCGGGTGGTCCTACAATGAGCAGTTCTTC.

V and J are TRBV5-1 and TRBJ2-7; 7 bases agree with TRBD2. Germline CDR1 is SGHRS and CDR2 is YFSETQ. V gave up 4 bases and J gave up 6 bases; unmatched junction bases: 7. The CDR3 totals 13 residues. In DNA form, the CDR3 reads TGCGCCAGCAGCCCTAGCGGAGTCACCGAGCAGTACTTC. The encoded protein is CASSPSGVTEQYF.

V and J are TRBV9 and TRBJ1-1; D gene unclear. CDR1 and CDR2 (germline): SGDLS, YYNGEE. Trimming left V 1 base short and J 4 bases short, with 8 bases between. The CDR3 extends over 13 amino acids. The CDR3 reads CASSVRLGTEAFF. The CDR3 coding sequence is TGTGCCAGCAGCGTAAGGCTGGGCACTGAAGCTTTCTTT.

This clonotype has more than one count but fewer than ten. The chain has TRBV5-5 and TRBJ2-1; maybe TRBD2 (5 bases). The germline V gene has CDR1 SGHKS and CDR2 YYEKEE (reference sequence). V shed 0 bases and J shed 9 bases, with 16 bases lying between them. The CDR3 spans 15 residues. CDR3 loop: CASSLVGPRAGEQFF. In DNA, the CDR3 is TGTGCCAGCAGCTTGGTTGGCCCTAGGGCGGGTGAGCAGTTCTTC.

This clonotype has a handful of counts. The rearrangement joins TRBV20-1 to TRBJ1-2; D is ambiguous. The germline V gene has CDR1 DFQATT and CDR2 SNEGSKA (reference sequence). V was trimmed by 5 bases and J by 8 bases, leaving 12 bases between them. There are 11 residues in the CDR3. The CDR3 protein is CSALLGQGYTF. The CDR3 bases are TGCAGTGCTCTTCTGGGTCAAGGCTACACCTTC.

This clonotype was seen only a few times. The rearrangement links TRBV5-1 to TRBJ2-1; weak D call: TRBD1 (5 bases). Germline V gene data show CDR1 as SGHRS and CDR2 as YFSETQ. V lost 2 bases and J 8 bases, leaving 14 bases between the germline ends. The CDR3 runs 14 residues. CDR3 nucleotide sequence: TGCGCCAGCAGCTTCGGCAGGGAAAGCGATGAGCAGTTCTTC. It codes for CASSFGRESDEQFF.

The gene calls are TRBV20-1 and TRBJ1-1; D unclear. The ends were cut back, 2 bases at V and 6 bases at J, with 7 bases in the middle. CDR3 length: 11 residues. CDR1 DFQATT and CDR2 SNEGSKA come from the germline V gene (reference sequence). The CDR3 sequence is CSARPGSEAFF. CDR3 DNA sequence: TGCAGTGCTAGACCGGGATCTGAAGCTTTCTTT.

In this sample, this clonotype turned up a few times. This chain joins TRBV6-5 and TRBJ2-3; no clear D. The ends were cut back, 0 bases at V and 2 bases at J, with 3 bases in the middle. The CDR3 covers 13 residues. The germline gives CDR1 MNHEY, CDR2 SVGAGI. The CDR3, as DNA: TGTGCCAGCAGTTACTCGAACACAGATACGCAGTATTTT. It is translated as CASSYSNTDTQYF.

This clonotype was observed a few times. The chain employs TRBV29-1 and TRBJ1-1; 8 bases line up with TRBD1. With V trimmed by 6 bases and J by 6 bases, 3 bases remained unmatched. The CDR3 totals 11 residues. CDR1 is SQVTM, CDR2 ANQGSEA, per germline. The CDR3, as DNA: TGCAGCGTGGCGGACAGGGCTGAAGCTTTCTTT. Protein sequence: CSVADRAEAFF.

The chain links TRBV7-6 to TRBJ2-2; a weak D match, TRBD2 (6 bases). The CDR3 covers 17 residues. Trimming removed 5 bases at V and 7 bases at J, with 23 bases between. Germline lookup yields CDR1 SGHVS and CDR2 FNYEAQ. The CDR3 reads CASSLFGTGADGGELFF. CDR3 DNA sequence: TGTGCCAGCAGCCTATTCGGGACGGGAGCTGACGGCGGGGAGCTGTTTTTT.

The sample holds a few counts of this clonotype. A junction boundary mismatches the germline segment, possibly from a read error. J is TRBJ2-7 and V is TRBV6-1; no clear D. Germline CDR1 reads MNHNS; CDR2 reads SASEGT. This CDR3 is 12 amino acids long. The CDR3 nucleotides read TGCGCCCTCAGGACCCGGCTAGACGAGCAGTACTTC. Translating gives CALRTRLDEQYF.

This clonotype was counted only a few times. V and J are TRBV6-5 and TRBJ2-4; D may be TRBD2 (6 bases). V lost 2 bases, J lost 1 base, and 12 bases lay in between. Germline CDR1 and CDR2: MNHEY and SVGAGI. This CDR3 contains 16 residues. The CDR3 bases are TGTGCCAGCAGTTACGGGGACTCCGTCGCCAAAAACATTCAGTACTTC. Amino acids: CASSYGDSVAKNIQYF.

This clonotype is a singleton in its sample. CDR3 sequence (DNA): TGTGCCAGCAGCCAAACTGATCAATACTACAATGAGCAGTTCTTC. Its translation is CASSQTDQYYNEQFF. This sequence joins TRBV7-9 and TRBJ2-1; D not certain. Germline CDR1 reads SEHNR; CDR2 reads FQNEAQ (reference sequence). Trimming took off 5 bases at V and 3 bases at J, with 14 bases between the two ends. The CDR3 length is 15 residues.

There are a few counts of this clonotype. The genes are TRBV20-1 and TRBJ1-1; D not resolved. Trimming removed 0 bases at V and 9 bases at J, with 14 bases between. There are 13 residues in the CDR3. Germline V gene data show CDR1 as DFQATT and CDR2 as SNEGSKA (reference sequence). Written as DNA, the CDR3 is TGCAGTGCTAGAGATTACGAAACAGCCAAAGCTTTCTTT. It codes for CSARDYETAKAFF.

This clonotype was observed at least ten times. The chain has TRBV12-3 or TRBV12-4 and TRBJ2-7, with unresolved D. V was shortened by 3 bases and J by 5 bases, with 8 bases between the two germline ends. CDR3 length: 12 residues. CDR3 sequence (DNA): TGTGCCAGCAGTTTCGGACCAAACGAGCAGTACTTC. Protein product: CASSFGPNEQYF.

This clonotype has only a few counts. V gene TRBV6-2 or TRBV6-3 combines with J gene TRBJ2-1, with 7 bases lining up with TRBD2. The CDR3 length is 16 residues. V was clipped by 2 bases and J by 5 bases; unmatched bases: 9. The germline gives CDR1 MNHEY, CDR2 SVGEGT. The CDR3 DNA sequence: TGTGCCAGCAGTTACGAAGCGGGAAGGGCACACAATGAGCAGTTCTTC. It specifies CASSYEAGRAHNEQFF.

The chain uses TRBV5-1 and TRBJ2-5, with D possibly matching TRBD1 (5 bases). Trimming took off 4 bases at V and 1 base at J, with 14 bases between the two ends. CDR1 SGHRS and CDR2 YFSETQ come from the germline V gene. The CDR3 runs 15 residues. Here the CDR3 reads CASSPVRATQETQYF. CDR3 nucleotides: TGCGCCAGCAGCCCCGTCAGGGCTACCCAAGAGACCCAGTACTTC.

This clonotype has ten or more counts. CDR3 in DNA: TGCAGTGCTAGGATCGCAGGGAAAGAGACCCAGTACTTC. It yields the protein CSARIAGKETQYF. The J gene is TRBJ2-5, the V gene TRBV20-1; tentatively, D is TRBD1 (5 bases). CDR3 length equals 13 residues. V was shortened by 3 bases and J by 3 bases, with 11 bases between the two germline ends. Germline loops: CDR1 DFQATT, CDR2 SNEGSKA (reference sequence).

A few counts support this clonotype. The gene calls are TRBV20-1 and TRBJ2-7; D is possibly TRBD2 (6 bases). V was pared by 0 bases and J by 6 bases, with 21 bases between. There are 16 residues in the CDR3. Germline CDR1 and CDR2: DFQATT and SNEGSKA (reference sequence). CDR3 in DNA: TGCAGTGCTAGAGACCAATTACGGGAGCGGCGTGGCGAGCAGTACTTC. It is translated as CSARDQLRERRGEQYF.

This clonotype was detected a few times. The V call is TRBV6-5, the J call TRBJ2-1, with TRBD2 matching 13 bases. V lost 2 bases, J lost 7 bases, and 8 bases stayed unmatched. This CDR3 has 17 residues. Germline V gives CDR1 MNHEY, CDR2 SVGAGI. CDR3 amino acids: CASSYLERTSGGNEQFF. CDR3 in DNA: TGTGCCAGCAGTTACCTTGAACGGACTAGCGGGGGAAATGAGCAGTTCTTC.

This clonotype showed up many times. The rearrangement uses TRBV20-1 and TRBJ2-1, with 15 bases identical to TRBD2. This CDR3 spans 15 amino acids. With V trimmed by 1 base and J by 7 bases, 2 bases remained unmatched. The germline CDR1 and CDR2 sequences are DFQATT and SNEGSKA (reference sequence). The CDR3: CSARVGTSGRNEQFF. CDR3 in DNA: TGCAGTGCTAGAGTGGGGACTAGCGGGAGGAATGAGCAGTTCTTC.

The V gene is TRBV7-7, the J gene TRBJ2-1; D not resolved. Trimming took off 5 bases at V and 3 bases at J, with 8 bases between the two ends. The CDR3 consists of 13 residues. Looked up from germline, CDR1 is SSHAT and CDR2 is FNYEAQ (reference sequence). CDR3 in amino acids: CASSPDNYNEQFF. In DNA, the CDR3 is TGTGCCAGCAGCCCCGACAACTACAATGAGCAGTTCTTC.

V gene TRBV7-6 combines with J gene TRBJ2-1; D is unresolved. The V gene lost 1 base and the J gene lost 2 bases, with 9 bases spanning the gap. The length of the CDR3 is 15 residues. Germline V gene data show CDR1 as SGHVS and CDR2 as FNYEAQ. The CDR3: CASSLGTRPYNEQFF. As DNA, the CDR3 is TGTGCCAGCAGCTTAGGCACCAGGCCCTACAATGAGCAGTTCTTC. The full variable domain, in which reference TRBV7-6 and TRBJ2-1 provide the parts outside the CDR3, is GAGVSQSPRYKVTKRGQDVALRCDPISGHVSLYWYRQALGQGPEFLTYFNYEAQQDKSGLPNDRFSAERPEGSISTLTIQRTEQRDSAMYRCASSLGTRPYNEQFFGPGTRLTVL.

The sample holds a few counts of this clonotype. The CDR3 sequence is CASSIGFEGTDTQYF. The CDR3 nucleotides read TGTGCCAGTAGTATAGGATTTGAGGGCACAGATACGCAGTATTTT. J is TRBJ2-3 and V is TRBV19; D is unclear. Germline V gives CDR1 LNHDA, CDR2 SQIVND (reference sequence). The CDR3 consists of 15 residues. V shed 1 base and J shed 1 base, with 9 bases lying between them. Looking up the rest from reference TRBV19 and TRBJ2-3 gives the full variable domain: DGGITQSPKYLFRKEGQNVTLSCEQNLNHDAMYWYRQDPGQGLRLIYYSQIVNDFQKGDIAEGYSVSREKKESFPLTVTSAQKNPTAFYLCASSIGFEGTDTQYFGPGTRLTVL.